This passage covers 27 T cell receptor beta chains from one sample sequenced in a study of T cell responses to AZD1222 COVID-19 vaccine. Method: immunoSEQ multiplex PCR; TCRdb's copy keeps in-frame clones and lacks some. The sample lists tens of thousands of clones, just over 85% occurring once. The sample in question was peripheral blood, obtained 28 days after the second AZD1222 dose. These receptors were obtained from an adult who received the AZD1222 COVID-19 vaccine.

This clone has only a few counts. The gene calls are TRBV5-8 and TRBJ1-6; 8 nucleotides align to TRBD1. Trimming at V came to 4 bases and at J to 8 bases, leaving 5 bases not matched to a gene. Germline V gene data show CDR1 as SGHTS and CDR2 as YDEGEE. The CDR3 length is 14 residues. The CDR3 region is CASSQGQADSPLHF. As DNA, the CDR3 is TGTGCCAGCAGCCAGGGACAGGCGGATTCACCCCTCCACTTT.

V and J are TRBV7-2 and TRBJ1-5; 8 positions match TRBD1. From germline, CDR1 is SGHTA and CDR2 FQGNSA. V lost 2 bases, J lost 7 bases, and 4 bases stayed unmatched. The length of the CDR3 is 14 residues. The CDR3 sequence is CASSLQGAGQPQHF. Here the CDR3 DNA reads TGTGCCAGCAGCTTACAGGGGGCAGGGCAGCCCCAGCATTTT.

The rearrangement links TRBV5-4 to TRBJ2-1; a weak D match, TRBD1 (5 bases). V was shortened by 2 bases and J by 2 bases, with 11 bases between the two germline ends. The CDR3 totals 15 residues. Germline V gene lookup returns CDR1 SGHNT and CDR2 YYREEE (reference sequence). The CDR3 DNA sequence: TGTGCCAGCAGCTTAGGTGGGGCGACCTACAATGAGCAGTTCTTC. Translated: CASSLGGATYNEQFF.

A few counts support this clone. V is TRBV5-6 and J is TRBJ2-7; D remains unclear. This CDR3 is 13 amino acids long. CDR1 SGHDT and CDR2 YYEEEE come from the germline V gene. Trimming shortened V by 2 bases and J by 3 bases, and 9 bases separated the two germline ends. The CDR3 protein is CASSFNQIYEQYF. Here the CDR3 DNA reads TGTGCCAGCAGCTTTAACCAGATCTACGAGCAGTACTTC. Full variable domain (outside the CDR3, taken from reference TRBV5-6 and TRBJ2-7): DAGVTQSPTHLIKTRGQQVTLRCSPKSGHDTVSWYQQALGQGPQFIFQYYEEEERQRGNFPDRFSGHQFPNYSSELNVNALLLGDSALYLCASSFNQIYEQYFGPGTRLTVT.

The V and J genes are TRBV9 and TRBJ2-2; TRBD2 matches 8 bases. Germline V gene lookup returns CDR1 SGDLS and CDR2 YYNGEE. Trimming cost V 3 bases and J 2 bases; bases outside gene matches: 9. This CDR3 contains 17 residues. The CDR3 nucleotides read TGTGCCAGCAGCGGCCGATCTAGCGGGCCTAACACCGGGGAGCTGTTTTTT. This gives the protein CASSGRSSGPNTGELFF.

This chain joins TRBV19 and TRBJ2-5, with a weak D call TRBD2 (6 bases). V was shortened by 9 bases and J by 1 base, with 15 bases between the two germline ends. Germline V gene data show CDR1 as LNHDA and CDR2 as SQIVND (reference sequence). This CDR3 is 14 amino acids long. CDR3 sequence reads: CASLRGRLQETQYF. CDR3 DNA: TGTGCCAGCCTTCGGGGGAGACTCCAAGAGACCCAGTACTTC.

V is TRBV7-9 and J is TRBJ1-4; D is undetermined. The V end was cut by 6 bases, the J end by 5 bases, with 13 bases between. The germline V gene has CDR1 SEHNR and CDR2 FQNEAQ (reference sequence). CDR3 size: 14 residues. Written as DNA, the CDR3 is TGTGCCAGCAGTCCCTCCCGGGGAAATGAAAAACTGTTTTTT. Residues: CASSPSRGNEKLFF.

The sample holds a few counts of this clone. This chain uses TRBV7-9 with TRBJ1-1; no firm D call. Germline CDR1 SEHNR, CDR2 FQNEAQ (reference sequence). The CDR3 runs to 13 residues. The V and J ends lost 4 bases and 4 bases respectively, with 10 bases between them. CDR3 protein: CASSSQVGTEAFF. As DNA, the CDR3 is TGTGCCAGCAGCTCCCAAGTTGGCACTGAAGCTTTCTTT.

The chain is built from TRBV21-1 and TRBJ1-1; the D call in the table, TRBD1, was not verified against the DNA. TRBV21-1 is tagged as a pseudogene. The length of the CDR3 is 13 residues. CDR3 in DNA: TGTGCCAGCAGCTATACAGGGGACACTGAAGCTTTCTTT. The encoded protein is CASSYTGDTEAFF.

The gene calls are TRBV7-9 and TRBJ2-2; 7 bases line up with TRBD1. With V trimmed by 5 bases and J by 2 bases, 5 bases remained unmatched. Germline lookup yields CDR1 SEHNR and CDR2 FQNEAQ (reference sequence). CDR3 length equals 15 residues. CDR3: CASSARQGNTGELFF. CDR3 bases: TGTGCCAGCAGCGCCCGACAGGGAAACACCGGGGAGCTGTTTTTT.

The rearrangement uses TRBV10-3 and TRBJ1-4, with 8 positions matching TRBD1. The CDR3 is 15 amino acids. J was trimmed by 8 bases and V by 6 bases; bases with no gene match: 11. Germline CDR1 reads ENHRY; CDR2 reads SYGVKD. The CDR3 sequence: CAISPGTGGEEKLFF. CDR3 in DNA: TGTGCCATCAGCCCAGGGACAGGCGGAGAAGAAAAACTGTTTTTT.

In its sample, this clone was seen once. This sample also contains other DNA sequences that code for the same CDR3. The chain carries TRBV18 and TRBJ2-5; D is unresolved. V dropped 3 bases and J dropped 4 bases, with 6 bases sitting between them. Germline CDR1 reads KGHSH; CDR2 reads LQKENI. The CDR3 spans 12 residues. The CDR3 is CASSPTGETQYF. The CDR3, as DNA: TGTGCCAGCTCACCGACGGGAGAGACCCAGTACTTC.

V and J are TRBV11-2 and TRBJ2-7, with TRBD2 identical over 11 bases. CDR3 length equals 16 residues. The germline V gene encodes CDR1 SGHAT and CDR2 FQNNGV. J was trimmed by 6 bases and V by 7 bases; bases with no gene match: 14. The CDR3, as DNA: TGTGCCAGCACCCTTAGGGCCACTAGCGGGAGAGGCGAGCAGTACTTC. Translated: CASTLRATSGRGEQYF.

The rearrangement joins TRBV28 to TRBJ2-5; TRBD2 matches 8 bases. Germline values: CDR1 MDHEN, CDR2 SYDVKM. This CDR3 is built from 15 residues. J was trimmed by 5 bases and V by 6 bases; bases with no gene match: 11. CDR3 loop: CASSLQAGGQETQYF. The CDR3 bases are TGTGCCAGCAGCCTTCAGGCGGGGGGCCAGGAGACCCAGTACTTC.

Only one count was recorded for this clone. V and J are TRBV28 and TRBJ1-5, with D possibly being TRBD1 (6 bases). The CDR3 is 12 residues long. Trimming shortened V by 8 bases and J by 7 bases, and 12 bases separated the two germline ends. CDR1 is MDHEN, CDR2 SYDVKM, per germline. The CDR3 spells CASALGGQPQHF. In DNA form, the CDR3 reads TGTGCCAGCGCCTTAGGGGGGCAGCCCCAGCATTTT.

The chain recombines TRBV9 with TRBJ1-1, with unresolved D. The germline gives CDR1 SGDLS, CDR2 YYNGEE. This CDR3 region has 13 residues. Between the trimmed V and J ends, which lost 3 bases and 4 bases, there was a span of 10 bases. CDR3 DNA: TGTGCCAGCAGCGCCGGAGGTAGCACTGAAGCTTTCTTT. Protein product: CASSAGGSTEAFF.

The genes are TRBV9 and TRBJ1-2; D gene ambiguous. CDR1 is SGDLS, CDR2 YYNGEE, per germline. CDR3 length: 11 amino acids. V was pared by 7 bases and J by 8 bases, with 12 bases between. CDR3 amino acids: CASAGLAGYTF. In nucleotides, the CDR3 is TGTGCCAGCGCAGGTCTTGCCGGCTACACCTTC. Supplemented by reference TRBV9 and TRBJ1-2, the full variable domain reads DSGVTQTPKHLITATGQRVTLRCSPRSGDLSVYWYQQSLDQGLQFLIQYYNGEERAKGNILERFSAQQFPDLHSELNLSSLELGDSALYFCASAGLAGYTFGSGTRLTVV.

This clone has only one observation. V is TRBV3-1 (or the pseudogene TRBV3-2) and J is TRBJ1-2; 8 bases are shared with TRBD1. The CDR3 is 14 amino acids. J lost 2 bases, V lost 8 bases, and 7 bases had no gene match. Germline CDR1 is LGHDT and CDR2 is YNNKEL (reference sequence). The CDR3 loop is CASGPGTGNYGYTF. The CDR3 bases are TGTGCCAGCGGTCCCGGGACAGGAAACTATGGCTACACCTTC.

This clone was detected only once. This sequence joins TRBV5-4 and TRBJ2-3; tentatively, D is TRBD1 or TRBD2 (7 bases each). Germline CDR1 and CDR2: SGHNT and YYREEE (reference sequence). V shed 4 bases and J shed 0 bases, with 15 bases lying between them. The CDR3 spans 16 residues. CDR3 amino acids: CASSRNRGGSTDTQYF. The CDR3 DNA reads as TGTGCCAGCAGCCGAAACAGGGGAGGGAGCACAGATACGCAGTATTTT.

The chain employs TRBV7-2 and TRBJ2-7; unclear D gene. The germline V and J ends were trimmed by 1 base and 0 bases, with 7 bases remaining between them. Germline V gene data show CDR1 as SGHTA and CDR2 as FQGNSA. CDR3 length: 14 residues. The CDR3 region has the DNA TGTGCCAGCAGCTTAGTTTCGAGCTCCTACGAGCAGTACTTC. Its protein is CASSLVSSSYEQYF.

In nucleotides, the CDR3 is TGTGCCAGCAGTTTACTCTCAGAGGGGGAGTATAATTCACCCCTCCACTTT. Translating gives CASSLLSEGEYNSPLHF. This rearrangement joins TRBV27 to TRBJ1-6; a weak D match, TRBD1 (6 bases). Germline V gives CDR1 MNHEY, CDR2 SMNVEV (reference sequence). V was shortened by 2 bases and J by 4 bases, with 15 bases between the two germline ends. This CDR3 comprises 17 residues.

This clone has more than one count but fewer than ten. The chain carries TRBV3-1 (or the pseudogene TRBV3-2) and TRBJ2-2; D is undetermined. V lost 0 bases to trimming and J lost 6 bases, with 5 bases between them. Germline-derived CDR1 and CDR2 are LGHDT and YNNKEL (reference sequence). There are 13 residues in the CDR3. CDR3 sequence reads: CASSQEGPGELFF. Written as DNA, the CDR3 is TGTGCCAGCAGCCAAGAAGGACCCGGGGAGCTGTTTTTT.

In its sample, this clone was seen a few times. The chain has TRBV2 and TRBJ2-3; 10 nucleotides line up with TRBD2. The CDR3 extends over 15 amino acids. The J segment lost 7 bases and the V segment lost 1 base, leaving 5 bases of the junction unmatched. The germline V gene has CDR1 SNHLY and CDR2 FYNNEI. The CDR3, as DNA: TGTGCCAGCAGTGAAGGAATAGCGGGAGGTTATACGCAGTATTTT. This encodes CASSEGIAGGYTQYF.

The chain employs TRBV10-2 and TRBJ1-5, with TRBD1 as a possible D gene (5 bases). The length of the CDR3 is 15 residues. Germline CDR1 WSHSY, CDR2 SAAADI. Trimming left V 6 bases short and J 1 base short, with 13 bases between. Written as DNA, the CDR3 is TGCGCCAGCAGGCTGGGGGGGATGAGCAATCAGCCCCAGCATTTT. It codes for CASRLGGMSNQPQHF.

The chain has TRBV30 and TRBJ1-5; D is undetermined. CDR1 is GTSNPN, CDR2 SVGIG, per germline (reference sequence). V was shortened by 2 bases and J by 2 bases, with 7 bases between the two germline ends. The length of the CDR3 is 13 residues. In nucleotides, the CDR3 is TGTGCCTGGAGTATGTTGGGCAATCAGCCCCAGCATTTT. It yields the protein CAWSMLGNQPQHF.

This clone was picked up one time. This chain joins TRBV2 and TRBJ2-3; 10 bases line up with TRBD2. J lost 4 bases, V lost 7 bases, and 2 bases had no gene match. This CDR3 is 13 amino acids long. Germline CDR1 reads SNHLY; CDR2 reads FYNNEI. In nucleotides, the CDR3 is TGTGCCAGCACGGGACTAGCGTCAGATACGCAGTATTTT. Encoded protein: CASTGLASDTQYF. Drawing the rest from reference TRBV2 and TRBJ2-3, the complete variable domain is EPEVTQTPSHQVTQMGQEVILRCVPISNHLYFYWYRQILGQKVEFLVSFYNNEISEKSEIFDDQFSVERPDGSNFTLKIRSTKLEDSAMYFCASTGLASDTQYFGPGTRLTVL.

In nucleotides, the CDR3 is TGTGCCAGCAACCCAGGACGGGTAGATTCACCCCTCCACTTT. This encodes CASNPGRVDSPLHF. This rearrangement joins TRBV28 to TRBJ1-6, with no clear D. V lost 7 bases and J lost 8, with 15 bases in between. CDR1 is MDHEN, CDR2 SYDVKM, per germline. This CDR3 is built from 14 residues.